The 10 T cell receptor beta chains presented below share a single source sample, sequenced in a study of Ad26.COV2.S vaccination and SARS-CoV-2 variants. Treatment given: around 19 received Ad26.COV2.S at low or high dose, single or two shots; roughly 5 received placebo; per-sample allocation not given. The study sampled participants on day 63 after the first vaccine or placebo injection. Libraries were prepared by immunoSEQ multiplex PCR; TCRdb keeps only in-frame clonotypes and omits some of them. The table lists roughly 350,000 clones, roughly nine tenths of them singletons. This specimen consisted of peripheral blood, obtained in a trial of Ad26.COV2.S vaccine versus placebo. The origin of the receptors is a person between 18 and 65 years old who received the Ad26.COV2.S COVID-19 vaccine or a placebo.

The table lists this clone with a count of one. The rearrangement joins TRBV9 to TRBJ2-3; D not resolved. Germline CDR1 reads SGDLS; CDR2 reads YYNGEE. Trimming removed 0 bases at V and 6 bases at J, with 11 bases between. The CDR3 extends over 14 amino acids. CDR3 DNA sequence: TGTGCCAGCAGCGTAGCCGATGGTAGGGATACGCAGTATTTT. As protein: CASSVADGRDTQYF.

The chain links TRBV27 to TRBJ2-1; D is unclear. Germline lookup yields CDR1 MNHEY and CDR2 SMNVEV (reference sequence). This CDR3 has 13 residues. Trimming took off 2 bases at V and 6 bases at J, with 8 bases between the two ends. CDR3 region: CASSLLAANEQFF. Here the CDR3 DNA reads TGTGCCAGCAGTTTACTGGCGGCCAATGAGCAGTTCTTC.

V usage is TRBV19 and J usage is TRBJ2-1; perhaps D is TRBD1 or TRBD2 (5 bases each). Germline V lookup: CDR1 LNHDA, CDR2 SQIVND (reference sequence). V was pared by 6 bases and J by 4 bases, with 19 bases between. The CDR3 has 16 amino acids. Here the CDR3 reads CASSPTWDPPYNEQFF. The CDR3 DNA is TGTGCCAGTAGCCCAACCTGGGACCCCCCTTACAATGAGCAGTTCTTC. Looking up the rest from reference TRBV19 and TRBJ2-1 gives the full variable domain: DGGITQSPKYLFRKEGQNVTLSCEQNLNHDAMYWYRQDPGQGLRLIYYSQIVNDFQKGDIAEGYSVSREKKESFPLTVTSAQKNPTAFYLCASSPTWDPPYNEQFFGPGTRLTVL.

This clone came up a few times. V and J are TRBV9 and TRBJ2-7; D is perhaps TRBD1 (6 bases). The CDR3 spans 15 residues. Germline CDR1 reads SGDLS; CDR2 reads YYNGEE. The germline V and J ends were trimmed by 3 bases and 3 bases, with 16 bases remaining between them. In DNA form, the CDR3 reads TGTGCCAGCAGCGCCTCGACAGGCCCCTACTACGAGCAGTACTTC. As protein: CASSASTGPYYEQYF.

The chain employs TRBV9 and TRBJ2-5; 13 nucleotides line up with TRBD2. Germline values: CDR1 SGDLS, CDR2 YYNGEE. Unmatched junction bases numbered 8, after V lost 4 bases and J lost 8 bases. The length of the CDR3 is 15 residues. CDR3 in DNA: TGTGCCAGCAGCATCGGGACTAGCGGGGTCATTACCCAGTACTTC. Encoded protein: CASSIGTSGVITQYF. The full variable domain, in which reference TRBV9 and TRBJ2-5 provide the parts outside the CDR3, is DSGVTQTPKHLITATGQRVTLRCSPRSGDLSVYWYQQSLDQGLQFLIQYYNGEERAKGNILERFSAQQFPDLHSELNLSSLELGDSALYFCASSIGTSGVITQYFGPGTRLLVL.

This clone was observed a few times. V and J are TRBV6-6 and TRBJ2-7, with a tentative D call TRBD1 (6 bases). Germline V CDR1 and CDR2: MNHNY, SVGAGI (reference sequence). Trimming cost V 2 bases and J 2 bases, with 16 bases left between them. The CDR3 is 16 residues long. The CDR3 region is CASSYANTGLPYEQYF. The CDR3, as DNA: TGTGCCAGCAGTTACGCAAACACAGGGCTACCCTACGAGCAGTACTTC.

The chain joins TRBV7-3 to TRBJ1-2; weak D call: TRBD1 (5 bases). This CDR3 comprises 14 residues. The V end lost 4 bases, the J end lost 3 bases, and 12 bases lay between the germline ends. Germline values: CDR1 SGHTA, CDR2 FQGTGA. CDR3 in amino acids: CASSSRDGHYGYTF. The DNA for the CDR3 is TGTGCCAGCAGCTCGCGGGACGGACACTATGGCTACACCTTC.

V and J are TRBV15 and TRBJ2-7; 9 bases align to TRBD2. The CDR3 totals 17 residues. Germline values: CDR1 LNHNV, CDR2 YYDKDF (reference sequence). The junction had 9 bases not matched to a gene; V was cut back by 0 bases and J by 3 bases. The CDR3 here is CATSRDRREGTHYEQYF. DNA for the CDR3: TGTGCCACCAGCAGAGATCGGCGGGAGGGCACGCACTACGAGCAGTACTTC.

The chain carries TRBV28 and TRBJ2-7; D gene ambiguous. Germline CDR1 is MDHEN and CDR2 is SYDVKM. Trimming shortened V by 4 bases and J by 0 bases, and 13 bases separated the two germline ends. The CDR3 consists of 15 residues. The CDR3 reads CASSYTAGGSYEQYF. DNA for the CDR3: TGTGCCAGCAGTTATACGGCCGGCGGCTCCTACGAGCAGTACTTC. Looking up the rest from reference TRBV28 and TRBJ2-7 gives the full variable domain: DVKVTQSSRYLVKRTGEKVFLECVQDMDHENMFWYRQDPGLGLRLIYFSYDVKMKEKGDIPEGYSVSREKKERFSLILESASTNQTSMYLCASSYTAGGSYEQYFGPGTRLTVT.

The V call is TRBV11-2, the J call TRBJ2-1, with 10 bases aligning to TRBD2. The CDR3 sequence is 13 residues long. The junction had 4 bases not matched to a gene; V was cut back by 7 bases and J by 7 bases. Per germline, CDR1 SGHAT and CDR2 FQNNGV. This chain's CDR3 is CASKRGGDNEQFF. CDR3 coding DNA: TGTGCCAGCAAGCGGGGGGGAGATAATGAGCAGTTCTTC.